Below, 18 T cell receptor beta chains from the same sample are listed, as sequenced in a study of radiotherapy plus CTLA-4 blockade in lung cancer. Sequencing used immunoSEQ multiplex PCR; TCRdb keeps in-frame clones, though not all of them. The sample shows around 91,000 clones, about 91% of them seen only once. The sample here was peripheral blood, taken from a patient treated with radiotherapy plus ipilimumab. The receptors were sampled from a human donor with non-small cell lung cancer that progressed on radiotherapy plus ipilimumab.

The chain couples TRBV6-1 to TRBJ1-5; no clear D gene. Germline V gene sequence: CDR1 MNHNS, CDR2 SASEGT. V lost 2 bases to trimming and J lost 8 bases, with 19 bases between them. The CDR3 spans 16 residues. The CDR3 bases are TGTGCCAGCAGTGAACAAGGAGGGATGGGTTATAAGCCCCAGCATTTT. It yields the protein CASSEQGGMGYKPQHF.

The chain has TRBV29-1 and TRBJ2-7; a weak D match, TRBD1 (6 bases). Germline assignment: CDR1 SQVTM and CDR2 ANQGSEA. Between the trimmed V and J ends, which lost 1 base and 3 bases, there was a span of 10 bases. The CDR3 totals 13 residues. The CDR3 here is CSVEADSNYEQYF. For the CDR3, the DNA is TGCAGCGTTGAAGCGGACAGCAACTACGAGCAGTACTTC.

The chain uses TRBV11-2 and TRBJ2-6; 7 positions agree with TRBD2. Losses at the gene ends were 3 bases for V and 1 base for J; bases not matched to a gene: 6. The CDR3 is 17 amino acids. CDR1 and CDR2 from the germline V gene are SGHAT and FQNNGV. CDR3 loop: CASSFLSGGSGANVLTF. CDR3 nucleotide sequence: TGTGCCAGCAGCTTCCTCTCCGGGGGGTCTGGGGCCAACGTCCTGACTTTC.

The chain uses TRBV11-3 and TRBJ1-1; D not resolved. This CDR3 comprises 13 residues. The V gene's germline CDR1 is SGHNT and CDR2 YENEEA. V dropped 3 bases and J dropped 4 bases, with 9 bases sitting between them. CDR3 loop: CASSLGRRTEAFF. Here the CDR3 DNA reads TGTGCCAGCAGCTTGGGCCGTCGCACTGAAGCTTTCTTT.

This chain links TRBV5-1 with TRBJ1-1, with TRBD1 identical over 9 bases. Germline lookup yields CDR1 SGHRS and CDR2 YFSETQ. The CDR3 runs to 16 residues. V lost 4 bases to trimming and J lost 8 bases; unmatched junction nucleotides: 15. The CDR3 loop reads CASSPYLDRGSPEAFF. The CDR3 DNA reads as TGCGCCAGCAGCCCGTACCTTGACAGGGGGTCGCCCGAAGCTTTCTTT.

The V and J genes are TRBV29-1 and TRBJ2-7, with D unresolved. Deletions cut 6 bases from V and 0 bases from J, with 9 bases between. The CDR3 runs to 12 residues. CDR1 SQVTM and CDR2 ANQGSEA come from the germline V gene. The CDR3 region has the DNA TGCAGCGTAGGCTTGAGCTCCTACGAGCAGTACTTC. It specifies CSVGLSSYEQYF.

This clone was seen a handful of times. The chain uses TRBV15 and TRBJ1-5; tentatively, D is TRBD1 (5 bases). V gave up 6 bases and J gave up 0 bases, with 9 bases separating them. There are 14 residues in the CDR3. Germline V lookup: CDR1 LNHNV, CDR2 YYDKDF (reference sequence). CDR3 nucleotides: TGTGCCACCAGGGGGGATTATAGCAATCAGCCCCAGCATTTT. Translated: CATRGDYSNQPQHF.

This sequence joins TRBV2 and TRBJ2-5; no clear D. The CDR3 has 15 residues. V lost 2 bases to trimming and J lost 6 bases, with 16 bases between them. Germline V lookup: CDR1 SNHLY, CDR2 FYNNEI. The CDR3 protein is CASSERRPLEKTQYF. The CDR3, as DNA: TGTGCCAGCAGTGAAAGGCGACCACTCGAGAAGACCCAGTACTTC.

The J gene is TRBJ2-1, the V gene TRBV5-1; TRBD2 is a possible D gene (6 bases). The germline CDR1 and CDR2 sequences are SGHRS and YFSETQ. Deletions cut 4 bases from V and 6 bases from J, with 17 bases between. The CDR3 has 15 amino acids. CDR3 in amino acids: CASSDGTGSRNEQFF. CDR3 nucleotide sequence: TGCGCCAGCAGCGACGGGACTGGCTCCCGCAATGAGCAGTTCTTC. Full variable domain (missing parts from reference TRBV5-1 and TRBJ2-1): KAGVTQTPRYLIKTRGQQVTLSCSPISGHRSVSWYQQTPGQGLQFLFEYFSETQRNKGNFPGRFSGRQFSNSRSEMNVSTLELGDSALYLCASSDGTGSRNEQFFGPGTRLTVL.

This sequence joins TRBV27 and TRBJ1-5; D gene unclear. This CDR3 contains 14 residues. The V end was cut by 5 bases, the J end by 4 bases, with 12 bases between. The V gene's germline CDR1 is MNHEY and CDR2 SMNVEV (reference sequence). DNA for the CDR3: TGTGCCAGCAGTCCCGGTGGGGAAAATCAGCCCCAGCATTTT. Its translation: CASSPGGENQPQHF.

The V and J genes are TRBV19 and TRBJ2-2; TRBD1 is a possible D gene (6 bases). V lost 3 bases to trimming and J lost 4 bases, with 15 bases between them. The CDR3 extends over 16 amino acids. Germline V gene lookup returns CDR1 LNHDA and CDR2 SQIVND (reference sequence). CDR3 nucleotide sequence: TGTGCCAGTAGTATTCGCCGGACAGCGTTCACCGGGGAGCTGTTTTTT. As protein: CASSIRRTAFTGELFF.

The rearrangement uses TRBV6-1 and TRBJ1-5; D gene unclear. The CDR3 spans 13 residues. Germline CDR1 is MNHNS and CDR2 is SASEGT. V was cut by 6 bases and J by 3 bases, with 9 bases left in between. Written as DNA, the CDR3 is TGTGCCAGCAGGTGGCAGAACAATCAGCCCCAGCATTTT. It translates to CASRWQNNQPQHF.

The chain is built from TRBV2 and TRBJ1-4; maybe TRBD1 (5 bases). Germline V gives CDR1 SNHLY, CDR2 FYNNEI. Trimming stripped 1 base from V and 4 bases from J, with 10 bases between. This CDR3 spans 15 amino acids. CDR3 loop: CASSEEGRYNEKLFF. The CDR3 DNA sequence: TGTGCCAGCAGTGAAGAGGGACGGTATAATGAAAAACTGTTTTTT.

The DNA for the CDR3 is TGTGCCAGCTCCCCAGGGACAGATACGCAGTATTTT. It translates to CASSPGTDTQYF. This rearrangement joins TRBV7-2 to TRBJ2-3, with D possibly TRBD1 on 5 matching bases. V lost 8 bases and J 3 bases, leaving 9 bases between the germline ends. Germline V CDR1 and CDR2: SGHTA, FQGNSA. This CDR3 region has 12 residues.

This sequence joins TRBV6-1 and TRBJ2-7; TRBD2 aligns across 11 bases. J was trimmed by 2 bases and V by 3 bases; bases with no gene match: 9. Per the germline V gene, CDR1 is MNHNS and CDR2 is SASEGT. The CDR3 runs 17 residues. The DNA for the CDR3 is TGTGCCAGCAGTGACGGGGTAGCGGGAGGGTTAACCTACGAGCAGTACTTC. This encodes CASSDGVAGGLTYEQYF.

V is TRBV5-1 and J is TRBJ2-2; D may be TRBD1 (6 bases). Germline CDR1 and CDR2: SGHRS and YFSETQ. The CDR3 is 16 residues long. The V end lost 3 bases, the J end lost 1 base, and 13 bases lay between the germline ends. The CDR3 region is CASSSTGMENTGELFF. CDR3 DNA: TGCGCCAGCAGCTCAACAGGGATGGAGAACACCGGGGAGCTGTTTTTT.

The V call is TRBV20-1, the J call TRBJ2-5; no clear D gene. Germline-derived CDR1 and CDR2 are DFQATT and SNEGSKA (reference sequence). This CDR3 comprises 10 residues. The V and J ends lost 5 bases and 2 bases respectively, with 3 bases between them. In DNA, the CDR3 is TGCAGTGCTCGACAAGAGACCCAGTACTTC. Protein product: CSARQETQYF.

V is TRBV6-5 and J is TRBJ2-5; a weak D match, TRBD2 (5 bases). The germline gives CDR1 MNHEY, CDR2 SVGAGI. The CDR3 has 13 amino acids. Trimming took off 6 bases at V and 5 bases at J, with 13 bases between the two ends. The chain's CDR3 is CASSIPGVETQYF. The CDR3 bases are TGTGCCAGCAGCATACCCGGGGTTGAGACCCAGTACTTC.